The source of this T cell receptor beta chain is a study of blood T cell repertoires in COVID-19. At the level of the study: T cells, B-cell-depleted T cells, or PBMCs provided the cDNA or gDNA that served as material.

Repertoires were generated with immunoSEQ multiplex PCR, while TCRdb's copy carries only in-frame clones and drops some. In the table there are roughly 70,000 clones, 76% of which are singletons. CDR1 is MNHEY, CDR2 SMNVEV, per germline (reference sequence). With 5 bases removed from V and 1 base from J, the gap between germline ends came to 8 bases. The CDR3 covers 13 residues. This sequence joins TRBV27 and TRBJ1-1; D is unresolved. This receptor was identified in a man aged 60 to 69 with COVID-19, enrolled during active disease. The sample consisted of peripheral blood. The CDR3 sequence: CASSPVGNTEAFF. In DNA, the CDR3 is TGTGCCAGCAGTCCGGTTGGGAACACTGAAGCTTTCTTT.